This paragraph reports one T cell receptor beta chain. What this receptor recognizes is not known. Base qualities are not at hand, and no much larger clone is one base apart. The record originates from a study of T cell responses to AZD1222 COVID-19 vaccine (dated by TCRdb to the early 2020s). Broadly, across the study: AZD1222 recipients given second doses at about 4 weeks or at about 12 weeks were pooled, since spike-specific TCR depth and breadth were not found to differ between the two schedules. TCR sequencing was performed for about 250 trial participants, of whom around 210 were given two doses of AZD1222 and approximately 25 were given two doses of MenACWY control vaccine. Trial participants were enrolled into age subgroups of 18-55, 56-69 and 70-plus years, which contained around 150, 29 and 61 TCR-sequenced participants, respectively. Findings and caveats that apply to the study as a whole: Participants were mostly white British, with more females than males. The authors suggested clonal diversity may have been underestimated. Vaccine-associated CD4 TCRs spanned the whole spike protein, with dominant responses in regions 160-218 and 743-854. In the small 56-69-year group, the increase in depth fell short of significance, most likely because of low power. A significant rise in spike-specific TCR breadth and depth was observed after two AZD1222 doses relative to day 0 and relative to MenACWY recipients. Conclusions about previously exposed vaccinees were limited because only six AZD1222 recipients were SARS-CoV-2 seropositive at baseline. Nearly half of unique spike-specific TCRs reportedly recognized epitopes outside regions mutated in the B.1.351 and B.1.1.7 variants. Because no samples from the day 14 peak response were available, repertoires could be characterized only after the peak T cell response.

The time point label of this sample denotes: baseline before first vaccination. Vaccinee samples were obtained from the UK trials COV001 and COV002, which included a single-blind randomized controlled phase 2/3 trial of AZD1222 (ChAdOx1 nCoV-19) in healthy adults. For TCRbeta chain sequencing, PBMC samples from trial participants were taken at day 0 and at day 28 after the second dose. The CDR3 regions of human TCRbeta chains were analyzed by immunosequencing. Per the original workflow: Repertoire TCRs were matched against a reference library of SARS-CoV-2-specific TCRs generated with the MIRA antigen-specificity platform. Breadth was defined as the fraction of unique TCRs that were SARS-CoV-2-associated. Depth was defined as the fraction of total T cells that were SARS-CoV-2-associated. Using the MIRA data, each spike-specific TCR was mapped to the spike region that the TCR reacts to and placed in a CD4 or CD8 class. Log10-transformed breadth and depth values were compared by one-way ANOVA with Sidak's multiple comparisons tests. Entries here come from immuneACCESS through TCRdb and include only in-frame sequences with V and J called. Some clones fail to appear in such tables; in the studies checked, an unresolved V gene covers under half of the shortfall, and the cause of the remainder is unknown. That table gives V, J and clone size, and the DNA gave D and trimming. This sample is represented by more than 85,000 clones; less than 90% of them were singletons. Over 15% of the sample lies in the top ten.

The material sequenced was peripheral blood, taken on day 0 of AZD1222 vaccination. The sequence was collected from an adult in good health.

The base sequence is TGTGCCAGCAGTTACTCGACGGGTGGCTACCTTAGCACAGATACGCAGTATTTT. Translated, it gives CASSYSTGGYLSTDTQYF. The chain employs TRBV6-2 or TRBV6-3 and TRBJ2-3, with the D segment identity uncertain. Inclusive of the bounding cysteine and phenylalanine, the CDR3 is 18 residues long. Here the CDR3 DNA is all that survives: 54 bases in frame from base 1. The germline V gene supplies CDR1 MNHEY and CDR2 SVGEGT. A distance of 16 bases separates the germline ends of V and J, which lose 0 bases and 0 bases respectively.